The 27 T cell receptor beta chains below were found in one sample sequenced in a study of cytomegalovirus exposure and HLA in healthy donors. PCR used 60 Vbeta primers and 13 Jbeta primers. Data came from immunoSEQ multiplex PCR; TCRdb stores just in-frame clones and leaves some out. The sample comprises approximately 210,000 clones, roughly 80% of which are singletons, and about 6.1% rests with the top ten. The sequencing sample was made of PBMCs. Receptors were obtained from a man aged 35 to 55 in good health and CMV-seropositive.

The V and J genes are TRBV30 and TRBJ2-5, with 8 bases matching TRBD1. V was pared by 5 bases and J by 5 bases, with 7 bases of the junction left unmatched. The CDR3 spans 13 residues. In germline, CDR1 is GTSNPN, CDR2 SVGIG (reference sequence). The CDR3 nucleotides read TGTGCCTGGGGGGACAGGCTTGAGGAGACCCAGTACTTC. It specifies CAWGDRLEETQYF. The variable domain in full, completed from reference TRBV30 and TRBJ2-5, reads SQTIHQWPATLVQPVGSPLSLECTVEGTSNPNLYWYRQAAGRGLQLLFYSVGIGQISSEVPQNLSASRPQDRQFILSSKKLLLSDSGFYLCAWGDRLEETQYFGPGTRLLVL.

V and J are TRBV29-1 and TRBJ2-7; TRBD2 aligns across 7 bases. V shed 7 bases and J 7 bases; nucleotides not matched to a gene: 7. This CDR3 is 11 amino acids long. Germline V gene lookup returns CDR1 SQVTM and CDR2 ANQGSEA. The CDR3 DNA follows: TGCAGCGCCTGGTTCGGGGGGGAGCAGTACGTC. It is translated as CSAWFGGEQYV.

Comment on this clone: This sample also contains other DNA sequences that code for the same CDR3. This chain joins TRBV7-3 and TRBJ1-1; the D gene is possibly TRBD1 (5 bases). V lost 4 bases and J 0 bases, leaving 6 bases between the germline ends. Germline V lookup: CDR1 SGHTA, CDR2 FQGTGA. The CDR3 sequence is 13 residues long. This CDR3 reads CASSSTVNTEAFF. The DNA of the CDR3 is TGTGCCAGCAGCTCGACAGTGAACACTGAAGCTTTCTTT.

The chain carries TRBV5-1 and TRBJ2-3; D is perhaps TRBD1 (5 bases). Germline V gives CDR1 SGHRS, CDR2 YFSETQ. The germline V and J ends were trimmed by 0 bases and 1 base, with 9 bases remaining between them. CDR3 length equals 15 residues. The DNA of the CDR3 is TGCGCCAGCAGCTTGGAGTGGGGCGGCACAGATACGCAGTATTTT. Translated: CASSLEWGGTDTQYF.

This CDR3 is CASSNAGTGDYGYTF. CDR3 nucleotide sequence: TGTGCCAGCAGTAATGCCGGGACAGGCGACTATGGCTACACCTTC. The chain has TRBV6-1 and TRBJ1-2; 8 bases match TRBD1. This CDR3 has 15 amino acids. V trimming: 5 bases; J trimming: 3 bases; junction bases outside the gene matches: 8. Germline lookup yields CDR1 MNHNS and CDR2 SASEGT.

The chain carries TRBV27 and TRBJ1-1; D unresolved. Germline-derived CDR1 and CDR2 are MNHEY and SMNVEV (reference sequence). The CDR3 length is 13 residues. Trimming left V 6 bases short and J 2 bases short, with 10 bases between. In DNA, the CDR3 is TGTGCCAGCAGCCGGTGGAGAAACACTGAAGCTTTCTTT. The encoded protein is CASSRWRNTEAFF.

This CDR3 is CASSPRPGQGARETQYF. The CDR3 DNA is TGTGCCAGCAGCCCTAGACCGGGACAGGGGGCGCGAGAGACCCAGTACTTC. This chain connects TRBV7-9 to TRBJ2-5; 12 positions match TRBD1. The CDR3 has 17 amino acids. J was trimmed by 4 bases and V by 5 bases; bases with no gene match: 11. CDR1 and CDR2 (germline): SEHNR, FQNEAQ (reference sequence).

This chain links TRBV5-1 with TRBJ2-1; D unclear. Germline V lookup: CDR1 SGHRS, CDR2 YFSETQ. V was shortened by 3 bases and J by 8 bases, with 9 bases between the two germline ends. The CDR3 extends over 12 amino acids. The CDR3: CASSYPRDEQFF. In nucleotides, the CDR3 is TGCGCCAGCAGCTATCCCCGAGATGAGCAGTTCTTC.

This chain joins TRBV6-5 and TRBJ2-4; a possible D gene is TRBD1 (6 bases). Germline V lookup: CDR1 MNHEY, CDR2 SVGAGI. There are 14 residues in the CDR3. V lost 7 bases and J lost 6, with 16 bases in between. CDR3 in amino acids: CASTDTGNGNIQYF. For the CDR3, the DNA is TGTGCCAGCACCGATACAGGGAACGGAAACATTCAGTACTTC.

The chain employs TRBV6-5 and TRBJ1-5, with a tentative D call TRBD1 (5 bases). The CDR3 extends over 13 amino acids. The V gene lost 5 bases and the J gene lost 6 bases, with 11 bases spanning the gap. CDR1 and CDR2 from the germline V gene are MNHEY and SVGAGI. The CDR3: CASSPGFAQPQHF. The CDR3 bases are TGTGCCAGCAGTCCAGGGTTCGCTCAGCCCCAGCATTTT.

The rearrangement links TRBV7-8 to TRBJ2-5; no definite D call. V lost 2 bases and J 2 bases, leaving 9 bases between the germline ends. Germline V gives CDR1 SGHVS, CDR2 FQNEAQ. The CDR3 is 14 amino acids. DNA for the CDR3: TGTGCCAGCAGCTTAAGTGGGCCGCAAGAGACCCAGTACTTC. Encoded protein: CASSLSGPQETQYF.

As to this clone: The same CDR3 also results from other DNA sequences found in this sample. The gene calls are TRBV9 and TRBJ2-1, with 7 bases matching TRBD2. Losses at the gene ends were 0 bases for V and 2 bases for J; bases not matched to a gene: 2. This CDR3 spans 15 amino acids. CDR1 SGDLS and CDR2 YYNGEE come from the germline V gene. In nucleotides, the CDR3 is TGTGCCAGCAGCGTAGTTGCGGGAGCCTACAATGAGCAGTTCTTC. Protein: CASSVVAGAYNEQFF.

This clone was recorded only once. The V gene is TRBV12-5, the J gene TRBJ2-7; possible D gene TRBD2, 6 bases. V was cut by 4 bases and J by 3 bases, with 16 bases left in between. Germline V lookup: CDR1 LGHNT, CDR2 FRNRAP. CDR3 length equals 15 residues. The CDR3 loop reads CASGSRLAAIYEQYV. DNA of the CDR3: TGTGCTAGTGGTTCCCGTTTAGCGGCAATCTACGAGCAGTACGTC.

This clone was detected only a few times. This rearrangement joins TRBV27 to TRBJ1-1, with TRBD1 as a possible D gene (6 bases). The ends were cut back, 8 bases at V and 13 bases at J, with 17 bases in the middle. Germline V gives CDR1 MNHEY, CDR2 SMNVEV (reference sequence). The length of the CDR3 is 11 residues. CDR3 in DNA: TGTGCCAGCTCACTTGGACAGCTGAGTTTCTTT. This codes for CASSLGQLSFF.

The J gene is TRBJ1-2, the V gene TRBV9; possible D gene TRBD1, 5 bases. This CDR3 has 13 amino acids. Trimming left V 0 bases short and J 8 bases short, with 11 bases between. Germline CDR1 reads SGDLS; CDR2 reads YYNGEE. The CDR3 DNA is TGTGCCAGCAGCGTAGAGCAGGGAATCGGCTACACCTTC. As protein: CASSVEQGIGYTF. The variable domain in full, completed from reference TRBV9 and TRBJ1-2, reads DSGVTQTPKHLITATGQRVTLRCSPRSGDLSVYWYQQSLDQGLQFLIQYYNGEERAKGNILERFSAQQFPDLHSELNLSSLELGDSALYFCASSVEQGIGYTFGSGTRLTVV.

CDR3: CASGRRLAGEKLFF. As DNA, the CDR3 is TGTGCCAGCGGCCGCCGGCTGGCAGGAGAAAAACTGTTTTTT. The chain has TRBV28 and TRBJ1-4; D gene unclear. This CDR3 is built from 14 residues. In germline, CDR1 is MDHEN, CDR2 SYDVKM. The V gene lost 8 bases and the J gene lost 8 bases, with 18 bases spanning the gap.

This clone has just a few counts. The CDR3 loop is CASSPPGQGHEKLFF. The CDR3 nucleotides read TGTGCCAGCAGTCCGCCGGGACAGGGTCATGAAAAACTGTTTTTT. This chain links TRBV6-1 with TRBJ1-4; TRBD1 matches 9 bases. Germline V CDR1 and CDR2: MNHNS, SASEGT. Losses at the gene ends were 5 bases for V and 6 bases for J; bases not matched to a gene: 7. The CDR3 length is 15 residues.

The chain combines TRBV13 with TRBJ2-5; 10 bases are shared with TRBD2. From germline, CDR1 is PRHDT and CDR2 FYEKMQ (reference sequence). The ends lost 3 bases at V and 1 base at J; junction bases unmatched: 5. This CDR3 comprises 16 residues. The CDR3 protein is CASSFRTSGFQETQYF. CDR3 coding DNA: TGTGCCAGCAGCTTCCGGACTAGCGGATTCCAAGAGACCCAGTACTTC.

V is TRBV10-3 and J is TRBJ1-1, with TRBD1 as a possible D gene (5 bases). CDR3 length: 15 amino acids. Between the trimmed V and J ends, which lost 0 bases and 4 bases, there was a span of 12 bases. Germline V lookup: CDR1 ENHRY, CDR2 SYGVKD. The CDR3 bases are TGTGCCATCAGTGAGTCTGTGGGGACTGGCACTGAAGCTTTCTTT. Residues: CAISESVGTGTEAFF.

This chain links TRBV2 with TRBJ2-5; possible D gene TRBD1, 9 bases. Trimming pared 3 bases from V and 5 bases from J, leaving 22 bases between. Germline V gene lookup returns CDR1 SNHLY and CDR2 FYNNEI. The CDR3 sequence is 17 residues long. For the CDR3, the DNA is TGTGCCAGCAGTGAGGGCTCGGGGGGGACAGGGTTGGAGACCCAGTACTTC. Translated: CASSEGSGGTGLETQYF.

V gene TRBV6-4 combines with J gene TRBJ1-1; possibly TRBD1 for D (5 bases). Germline lookup yields CDR1 MRHNA and CDR2 SNTAGT. The V and J ends lost 10 bases and 4 bases respectively, with 19 bases between them. The CDR3 is 14 amino acids. The CDR3 is CATPPRQGSTEAFF. The CDR3 DNA reads as TGTGCCACCCCGCCTCGGCAGGGAAGCACTGAAGCTTTCTTT.

This rearrangement joins TRBV7-9 to TRBJ2-1, with D tentatively TRBD2 (6 bases). From germline, CDR1 is SEHNR and CDR2 FQNEAQ (reference sequence). This CDR3 comprises 11 residues. V shed 5 bases and J shed 10 bases, with 9 bases lying between them. CDR3: CASSPGLEQFF. The CDR3 coding sequence is TGTGCCAGCAGCCCTGGACTAGAGCAGTTCTTC.

The chain has TRBV4-1 and TRBJ1-5, with D maybe TRBD1 (6 bases). From germline, CDR1 is MGHRA and CDR2 YSYEKL. The CDR3 runs to 16 residues. Trimming removed 1 base from V and 2 bases from J, with 12 bases in between. CDR3 residues: CASSQGGGAGNQPQHF. The CDR3 DNA is TGCGCCAGCAGCCAAGGGGGGGGCGCGGGCAATCAGCCCCAGCATTTT.

This clone was counted once. The chain couples TRBV29-1 to TRBJ2-2, with a possible D match to TRBD1 (6 bases). Germline V gives CDR1 SQVTM, CDR2 ANQGSEA. The CDR3 has 13 residues. V shed 7 bases and J shed 6 bases, with 15 bases lying between them. In DNA, the CDR3 is TGCAGCGCACAGGGTTCTATCGCCGGGGAGCTGTTTTTT. Translated: CSAQGSIAGELFF.

This clone was observed a single time. The chain combines TRBV9 with TRBJ1-2; D is possibly TRBD1 (6 bases). Trimming took 3 bases from V and 5 from J, leaving 14 bases between them. CDR3 length: 14 amino acids. The germline V gene encodes CDR1 SGDLS and CDR2 YYNGEE. The CDR3 is CASSATGNVYGYTF. CDR3 nucleotides: TGTGCCAGCAGCGCCACAGGGAATGTATATGGCTACACCTTC. Looking up the rest from reference TRBV9 and TRBJ1-2 gives the full variable domain: DSGVTQTPKHLITATGQRVTLRCSPRSGDLSVYWYQQSLDQGLQFLIQYYNGEERAKGNILERFSAQQFPDLHSELNLSSLELGDSALYFCASSATGNVYGYTFGSGTRLTVV.

The CDR3: CASSYSGRGQGETQYF. The CDR3 DNA is TGTGCCAGCAGTTACTCGGGCAGGGGGCAGGGAGAGACCCAGTACTTC. The V and J genes are TRBV6-5 and TRBJ2-5, with 8 positions matching TRBD1. Per the germline V gene, CDR1 is MNHEY and CDR2 is SVGAGI. The ends lost 0 bases at V and 4 bases at J; junction bases unmatched: 7. This CDR3 spans 16 amino acids.

This clone was recorded at least ten times. The chain combines TRBV6-6 with TRBJ2-1; possibly TRBD1 for D (6 bases). V lost 2 bases and J lost 9, with 14 bases in between. The CDR3 has 14 residues. The germline V gene encodes CDR1 MNHNY and CDR2 SVGAGI (reference sequence). Here the CDR3 reads CASSYATGSGEQFF. The CDR3, as DNA: TGTGCCAGCAGTTACGCGACAGGATCGGGTGAGCAGTTCTTC.